Listed here are 19 T cell receptor beta chains from one sample, sequenced in a study of blood T cell repertoires in COVID-19. TCRdb's table, derived via immunoSEQ multiplex PCR, lists solely in-frame clones and lacks some. The sample carries under 200,000 clones, roughly 86% recorded once. Sequencing input: peripheral blood. The origin of the receptors is a man aged 35 to 55 with active or convalescent COVID-19.

The table lists this clone with a count of one. The chain uses TRBV12-5 and TRBJ2-3, with D uncertain. Germline-derived CDR1 and CDR2 are LGHNT and FRNRAP. Trimming left V 2 bases short and J 0 bases short, with 9 bases between. The CDR3 length is 15 residues. The CDR3 spells CASGLQAASTDTQYF. The DNA for the CDR3 is TGTGCTAGTGGTTTGCAAGCCGCGAGCACAGATACGCAGTATTTT.

This chain joins TRBV7-3 and TRBJ2-1, with D hard to call. CDR3 length: 16 amino acids. V was pared by 0 bases and J by 1 base, with 10 bases between. Germline assignment: CDR1 SGHTA and CDR2 FQGTGA. This CDR3 is CASSLTLAGSYNEQFF. The CDR3 DNA reads TGTGCCAGCAGCTTAACGTTGGCAGGTTCCTACAATGAGCAGTTCTTC.

This clone has just one count. V and J are TRBV4-3 and TRBJ2-7; 7 bases match TRBD1. With 1 base clipped from V and 4 bases from J, the junction kept 10 bases outside the gene matches. Germline lookup yields CDR1 LGHNA and CDR2 YSLEER. CDR3 length: 16 amino acids. The CDR3 loop reads CASSQGGGTNTYEQYF. CDR3 sequence (DNA): TGCGCCAGCAGCCAAGGAGGGGGCACGAATACGTACGAGCAGTACTTC.

This chain links TRBV5-1 with TRBJ1-1, with TRBD1 matching 8 bases. The CDR3 is made up of 15 amino acids. CDR1 SGHRS and CDR2 YFSETQ come from the germline V gene. J gave up 5 bases and V 1 base, and 7 bases lay outside the gene matches. Written as DNA, the CDR3 is TGCGCCAGCAGCTTGTCAGGGGGCGAAAATACTGAAGCTTTCTTT. Translating it yields CASSLSGGENTEAFF.

The CDR3 spells CASSAHEALNTEAFF. The CDR3 DNA reads TGTGCCAGCAGTGCCCACGAGGCTCTGAACACTGAAGCTTTCTTT. This chain uses TRBV25-1 with TRBJ1-1; D remains unclear. Germline V gene sequence: CDR1 MGHDK, CDR2 SYGVNS. Deletions cut 4 bases from V and 0 bases from J, with 12 bases between. The CDR3 has 15 amino acids.

V and J are TRBV5-3 and TRBJ2-5, with 10 nucleotides matching TRBD2. TRBV5-3 is an ORF, with its function uncertain. The CDR3 covers 16 residues. V lost 0 bases, J lost 3 bases, and 5 bases stayed unmatched. The CDR3 region is CARSLESSGGEETQYF. For the CDR3, the DNA is TGTGCCAGAAGCTTGGAATCTAGCGGGGGAGAAGAGACCCAGTACTTC.

The gene calls are TRBV2 and TRBJ2-3, with TRBD1 matching 7 bases. Looked up from germline, CDR1 is SNHLY and CDR2 is FYNNEI. V shed 10 bases and J 2 bases; nucleotides not matched to a gene: 12. The length of the CDR3 is 15 residues. The CDR3, as DNA: TGTGCCACAAAGAGAGGGGGCCGAGACACAGATACGCAGTATTTT. Translated, it gives CATKRGGRDTDTQYF.

J is TRBJ1-1 and V is TRBV7-3; possible D gene TRBD1, 5 bases. Looked up from germline, CDR1 is SGHTA and CDR2 is FQGTGA. Trimming took 1 base from V and 7 from J, leaving 13 bases between them. This CDR3 is built from 14 residues. The CDR3 reads CASSLSRDKDEAFF. In DNA, the CDR3 is TGTGCCAGCAGCTTAAGCAGGGATAAGGATGAAGCTTTCTTT.

The V gene is TRBV4-1, the J gene TRBJ1-3; a weak D match, TRBD1 (6 bases). Germline assignment: CDR1 MGHRA and CDR2 YSYEKL. The V and J ends lost 2 bases and 2 bases respectively, with 13 bases between them. CDR3 size: 16 residues. The CDR3 nucleotides read TGCGCCAGCAGCCAACATAAGGGGGGGGCTGGAAACACCATATATTTT. This codes for CASSQHKGGAGNTIYF.

The CDR3 spells CASGLTSGGQETQYF. Written as DNA, the CDR3 is TGTGCTAGTGGTTTGACTAGCGGGGGACAAGAGACCCAGTACTTC. The chain combines TRBV12-5 with TRBJ2-5; 11 bases align to TRBD2. Germline trimming cut 2 bases from V and 2 bases from J; bases unmatched to any gene: 1. The length of the CDR3 is 15 residues. Germline assignment: CDR1 LGHNT and CDR2 FRNRAP. Drawing the rest from reference TRBV12-5 and TRBJ2-5, the complete variable domain is DARVTQTPRHKVTEMGQEVTMRCQPILGHNTVFWYRQTMMQGLELLAYFRNRAPLDDSGMPKDRFSAEMPDATLATLKIQPSEPRDSAVYFCASGLTSGGQETQYFGPGTRLLVL.

This rearrangement joins TRBV7-9 to TRBJ1-2; TRBD1 agrees at 8 bases. This CDR3 has 13 residues. CDR1 and CDR2 from the germline V gene are SEHNR and FQNEAQ (reference sequence). The ends lost 5 bases at V and 5 bases at J; junction bases unmatched: 4. The CDR3 region is CASSPTGAYGYTF. The DNA for the CDR3 is TGTGCCAGCAGCCCGACAGGGGCTTATGGCTACACCTTC.

Only one count was recorded for this clone. This chain links TRBV27 with TRBJ1-1; no clear D. CDR3 length: 13 residues. The V gene lost 6 bases and the J gene lost 0 bases, with 8 bases spanning the gap. In germline, CDR1 is MNHEY, CDR2 SMNVEV (reference sequence). The chain's CDR3 is CASRAQLNTEAFF. Here the CDR3 DNA reads TGTGCCAGCAGAGCACAGTTGAACACTGAAGCTTTCTTT.

V gene TRBV7-2 combines with J gene TRBJ1-5; D is possibly TRBD1 (5 bases). V was cut by 1 base and J by 4 bases, with 11 bases left in between. Germline lookup yields CDR1 SGHTA and CDR2 FQGNSA. There are 15 residues in the CDR3. CDR3 DNA sequence: TGTGCCAGCAGCTTAGAGGGGAGGGTTAATCAGCCCCAGCATTTT. Amino acids: CASSLEGRVNQPQHF.

Comments on this clone: A read error may be the cause here, since a much bigger clone is one base away. This sequence joins TRBV5-4 and TRBJ2-2; 12 positions match TRBD1. This CDR3 spans 15 amino acids. Germline V gene sequence: CDR1 SGHNT, CDR2 YYREEE (reference sequence). The trim removed 6 bases at V and 4 bases at J, leaving 4 bases unmatched. The chain's CDR3 is CASTPGQGATGELFF. CDR3 DNA: TGTGCCAGCACCCCGGGACAGGGGGCCACCGGGGAGCTGTTTTTT.

This clone was recorded once. The chain carries TRBV15 and TRBJ1-2; D perhaps matches TRBD1 (6 bases). Germline V gene lookup returns CDR1 LNHNV and CDR2 YYDKDF (reference sequence). The CDR3 runs to 14 residues. Trimming shortened V by 0 bases and J by 7 bases, and 12 bases separated the two germline ends. The CDR3 DNA reads as TGTGCCACCAGCAGAGAGTCAGGGGCTGCTGGCTACACCTTC. Encoded protein: CATSRESGAAGYTF.

The chain links TRBV4-1 to TRBJ1-1, with D unresolved. Looked up from germline, CDR1 is MGHRA and CDR2 is YSYEKL. V lost 1 base to trimming and J lost 6 bases, with 12 bases between them. The CDR3 sequence is 14 residues long. DNA of the CDR3: TGCGCCAGCAGCCAAGGCGCGGGTATCGCTGAAGCTTTCTTT. Translated, it gives CASSQGAGIAEAFF.

The rearrangement joins TRBV30 to TRBJ1-4, with TRBD1 as a possible D gene (5 bases). Germline V CDR1 and CDR2: GTSNPN, SVGIG (reference sequence). CDR3 length: 15 amino acids. Trimming took off 0 bases at V and 8 bases at J, with 16 bases between the two ends. In DNA, the CDR3 is TGTGCCTGGAGTGTAGGTGGGACGGGAGGCGAAAAACTGTTTTTT. Protein: CAWSVGGTGGEKLFF.

This chain connects TRBV19 to TRBJ2-7, with 9 nucleotides matching TRBD2. Germline V gene lookup returns CDR1 LNHDA and CDR2 SQIVND (reference sequence). The V segment lost 3 bases and the J segment 6 bases; nucleotides outside the gene matches: 9. The CDR3 sequence is 15 residues long. The CDR3 DNA reads TGTGCCAGTAGTATCCCGCGGTTTAGCGGGAGCGAGCAGTACTTC. Translated: CASSIPRFSGSEQYF. Looking up the rest from reference TRBV19 and TRBJ2-7 gives the full variable domain: DGGITQSPKYLFRKEGQNVTLSCEQNLNHDAMYWYRQDPGQGLRLIYYSQIVNDFQKGDIAEGYSVSREKKESFPLTVTSAQKNPTAFYLCASSIPRFSGSEQYFGPGTRLTVT.

The chain joins TRBV7-6 to TRBJ1-1, with D possibly matching TRBD1 (5 bases). The CDR3 has 13 amino acids. V was clipped by 4 bases and J by 3 bases, with 9 bases between them. Germline loops: CDR1 SGHVS, CDR2 FNYEAQ. CDR3 sequence: CASSSKQDTEAFF. The CDR3 DNA sequence: TGTGCCAGCAGCTCGAAACAGGACACTGAAGCTTTCTTT.